The present entry profiles one TCR beta chain with its context. Its binding antigen is unknown. No much larger clonotype is one base removed from it; base qualities were not supplied. This CDR3 is also generated by other DNA sequences in the sample. The source of the sample is a study of radiotherapy plus CTLA-4 blockade in lung cancer (dated 2018 in TCRdb). At the level of the whole study: Objective responses were observed in 15% to 20% of enrolled patients, and disease control was achieved in 25% to 40%.

Receptors were amplified or captured by the immunoSEQ multiplex PCR assay. In its TCRdb copy, this immuneACCESS table keeps in-frame sequences only and misses some clones. Where compared with another copy, unresolved V genes explain less than half of these, and the others have no known cause. This sample comprises approximately 82,000 clones, about 80% of them detected only once. The top ten clonotypes cover 13% to 15% of the sample. Broader findings and caveats from the paper: After treatment with radiotherapy and ipilimumab, TCR clones that came from tumors expanded in the peripheral blood. Early dynamic changes in blood T cell clones, together with increased serum interferon-beta after radiation, were reported as the strongest predictors of response.

For CDR1 and CDR2, the germline V gene lists KGHSH and LQKENI. V gives up 3 bases and J gives up 1 base, and the segment between their germline ends measures 3 bases. The CDR3, from cysteine to phenylalanine, totals 12 residues. This entry keeps only the CDR3 DNA: 36 bases, framed from base 1. The study tested focal radiation therapy combined with CTLA-4 blockade (ipilimumab) in patients with chemo-refractory metastatic non-small-cell lung cancer. The sample was peripheral blood, taken from a patient treated with radiotherapy plus ipilimumab. The TCR originated in a human donor with non-small cell lung cancer that progressed on radiotherapy plus ipilimumab. The V and J genes are TRBV18 and TRBJ2-5; the D gene identity is not certain. The CDR3 protein is CASSPAQETQYF. The nucleotides read TGTGCCAGCTCACCGGCCCAAGAGACCCAGTACTTC.